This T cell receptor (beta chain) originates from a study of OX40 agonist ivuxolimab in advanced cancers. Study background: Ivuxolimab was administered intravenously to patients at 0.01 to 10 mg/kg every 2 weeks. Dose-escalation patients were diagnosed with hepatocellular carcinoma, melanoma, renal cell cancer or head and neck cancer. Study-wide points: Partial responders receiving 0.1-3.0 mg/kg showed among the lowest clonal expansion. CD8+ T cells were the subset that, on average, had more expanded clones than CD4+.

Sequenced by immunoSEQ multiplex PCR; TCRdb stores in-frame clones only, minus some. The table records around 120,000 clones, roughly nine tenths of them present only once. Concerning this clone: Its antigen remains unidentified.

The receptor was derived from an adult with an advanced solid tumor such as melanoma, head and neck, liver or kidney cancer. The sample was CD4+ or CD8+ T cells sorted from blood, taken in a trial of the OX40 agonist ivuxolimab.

DNA for the CDR3: TGTGCCTGGGGGTGGACAGCGAGCTCTGGAAACACCATATATTTT. Encoded protein: CAWGWTASSGNTIYF. The V call is TRBV30, the J call TRBJ1-3, with a possible D match to TRBD1 (6 bases). Trimming took off 5 bases at V and 0 bases at J, with 14 bases between the two ends. CDR1 and CDR2 (germline): GTSNPN, SVGIG (reference sequence). The CDR3 covers 15 residues.